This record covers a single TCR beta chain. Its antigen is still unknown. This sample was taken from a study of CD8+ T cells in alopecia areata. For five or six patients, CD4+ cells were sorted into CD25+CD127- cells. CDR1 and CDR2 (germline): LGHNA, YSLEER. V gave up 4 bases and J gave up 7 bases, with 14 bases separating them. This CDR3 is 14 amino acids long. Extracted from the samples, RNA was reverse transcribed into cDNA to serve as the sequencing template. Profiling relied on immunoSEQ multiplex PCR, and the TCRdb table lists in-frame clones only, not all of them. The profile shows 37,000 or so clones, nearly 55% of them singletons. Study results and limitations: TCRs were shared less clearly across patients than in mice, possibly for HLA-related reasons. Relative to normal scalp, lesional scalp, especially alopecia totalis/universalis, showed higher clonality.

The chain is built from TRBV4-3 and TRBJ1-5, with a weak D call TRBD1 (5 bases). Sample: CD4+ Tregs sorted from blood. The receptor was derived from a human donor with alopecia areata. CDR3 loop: CASSPDQGGQPQHF. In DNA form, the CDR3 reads TGCGCCAGCAGCCCCGACCAGGGAGGGCAGCCCCAGCATTTT.